Listed below are T cell receptor beta chains from one sample, sequenced in a study of human T cells and chemical hapten exposure. MiXCR, applied by TCRdb to the RACE reads, yields one record per CDR3 protein. The sample yields more than 55,000 distinct CDR3 sequences, around 10% seen once. This material consisted of whole blood, taken in connection with sensitization to the hapten diphenylcyclopropenone (DPC). Receptor source: a man in his forties with alopecia areata. Some clones in this sample may be carry-over from other donors' samples. The CDR3 runs from the conserved cysteine through the conserved F or W. The order of the fields is V gene, D gene, CDR3 protein. The D gene is left open where the match is weak.

TRBV7-3	NA	CASSSGPLGYTGTGELFF
TRBV12-3/TRBV12-4	NA	CASSHPGRGYEQYF
TRBV20-1	TRBD1	CSARSVGTAGTDTQYF
TRBV7-2	NA	CASSTRAEGYNSPLHF
TRBV9	TRBD2	CASSARTGSGRGDEQFF
TRBV10-3	TRBD2	CAISGTSGVGLNNEQFF
TRBV6-1	NA	CASSQGGSNSLQHF
TRBV29-1	NA	CSVGQSNTEAFF
TRBV18	NA	CASSPPSGGIRANYGYTF
TRBV28	NA	CASRTFTGSQPQHF
TRBV11-2	NA	CASSSPFGANEQFF
TRBV5-5	NA	CASSSRWGIDYGYTF
TRBV6-5	TRBD1	CASSDRTGTYEQYF
TRBV18	TRBD1	CASSLSRTGQETQYF
TRBV15	NA	CATSREGALGSYEQYF
TRBV20-1	TRBD2	CSARAGGATDTQYF
TRBV19	TRBD1	CATKRTGGALTEAFF
TRBV18	TRBD1	CASSPGQNEKLFF
TRBV3-1	NA	CASSQTRVLAPVF
TRBV7-9	NA	CASSFDSSEQFF
TRBV18	NA	CAGLEWNTDTQYF
TRBV3-1	NA	CAEADTLSNQPQHF
TRBV5-1	NA	CASRVGDSPLHF
TRBV6-5	NA	CASSSPGVRANVLTF
TRBV27	TRBD1	CASRGRQGANYGYTF
TRBV11-1	NA	CASSLGRTENTGELFF
TRBV11-3	NA	CASSQDSSYNEQFF
TRBV11-2	TRBD1	CASSATGDIRQPQHF
TRBV11-2	NA	CASRLKRISTDTQYF
TRBV7-8	TRBD2	CASTPRAAREMVGELFF
TRBV4-1	TRBD2	CASSEGTRHLSYEQYF
TRBV5-6	NA	CASSFLSFSGANVLTF
TRBV27	NA	CASASTDTQYF
TRBV5-1	TRBD1	CASSLGDRGLGAFF
TRBV11-2	NA	CASSDYSPLNYGYTF
TRBV7-8	NA	CASSLDLGIGTDTQYF
TRBV5-1	TRBD1	CASSSQGAAAKNIQYF
TRBV20-1	TRBD2	CSAPLAGGQTYEQYF
TRBV28	NA	CASSLSTRDYEQYF
TRBV14	NA	CASSQVTAAIIDTQYF
TRBV10-3	TRBD1	CATTEGTGRTDTQYF
TRBV5-1	TRBD2	CASSSGLVQADTQYF
TRBV3-1	NA	CASSQTQGIEYNEQFF
TRBV7-7	NA	CASSLRPADSYNEQFF
TRBV29-1	TRBD2	CSVSRLAEETQYF
TRBV28	TRBD2	CASSPPPGTSSGQYF
TRBV3-1	NA	CASSQGPTTGELFF
TRBV28	NA	CASTTRRGGSSYEQYF
TRBV29-1	NA	CSAKGQVNEKLFF
TRBV12-3/TRBV12-4	NA	CASSFTRNTIYF